This entry lists 30 T cell receptor beta chains sequenced from one sample in a study of shared clonotypes between healthy human individuals. Measured with immunoSEQ multiplex PCR; TCRdb has only the in-frame clones, and not every one. The sample shows about 2.4 million clones, roughly 93% of them seen only once. Sample: naive CD4+ T cells from PBMCs. The sample's subset: CD45RA+ positively selected. The receptors here all came from a man aged 18 to 35 in good health. Some clones in this sample may be carry-over from other donors' samples.

This clone has just one count. The sample has other DNA sequences that encode this CDR3 too. The gene calls are TRBV5-1 and TRBJ2-7, with 9 nucleotides matching TRBD1. The germline CDR1 and CDR2 sequences are SGHRS and YFSETQ. This CDR3 spans 15 amino acids. The V and J ends lost 0 bases and 3 bases, in that order; junction bases with no gene match: 4. The CDR3 is CASSLAGQGIYEQYF. The CDR3 DNA is TGCGCCAGCAGCTTGGCAGGACAGGGGATCTACGAGCAGTACTTC.

Worth noting for this clone: Other DNA sequences within the sample encode an identical CDR3. The J gene is TRBJ2-5, the V gene TRBV2; D not resolved. This CDR3 is built from 11 residues. V lost 6 bases and J lost 2, with 4 bases in between. Per germline, CDR1 SNHLY and CDR2 FYNNEI. The CDR3 spells CASREQETQYF. CDR3 in DNA: TGTGCCAGCAGGGAACAAGAGACCCAGTACTTC. The full variable domain, its missing parts supplied by reference TRBV2 and TRBJ2-5, is EPEVTQTPSHQVTQMGQEVILRCVPISNHLYFYWYRQILGQKVEFLVSFYNNEISEKSEIFDDQFSVERPDGSNFTLKIRSTKLEDSAMYFCASREQETQYFGPGTRLLVL.

The chain combines TRBV19 with TRBJ1-2; TRBD1 matches at 8 bases. Unmatched junction bases numbered 15, after V lost 7 bases and J lost 5 bases. Germline CDR1 reads LNHDA; CDR2 reads SQIVND (reference sequence). This CDR3 contains 16 residues. CDR3 loop: CASTTGGTGRGYGYTF. The CDR3 DNA reads TGTGCCAGTACGACGGGGGGGACAGGCCGAGGTTATGGCTACACCTTC.

The rearrangement links TRBV27 to TRBJ2-2, with 12 bases lining up with TRBD2. There are 15 residues in the CDR3. V was clipped by 6 bases and J by 5 bases; unmatched bases: 4. Germline V gene data show CDR1 as MNHEY and CDR2 as SMNVEV (reference sequence). The CDR3 sequence: CASRLGTSGTGELFF. DNA for the CDR3: TGTGCCAGCAGGTTAGGGACTAGCGGGACCGGGGAGCTGTTTTTT.

The chain has TRBV4-2 and TRBJ1-4, with D possibly matching TRBD1 (5 bases). V gave up 2 bases and J gave up 0 bases, with 10 bases separating them. Germline CDR1 reads LGHNA; CDR2 reads YNFKEQ. The CDR3 runs 16 residues. In DNA, the CDR3 is TGTGCCAGCAGCCAACACACAGGTGCAACTAATGAAAAACTGTTTTTT. Its protein product is CASSQHTGATNEKLFF.

The V and J genes are TRBV27 and TRBJ2-6; 8 nucleotides line up with TRBD1. This CDR3 has 17 residues. Unmatched junction bases numbered 8, after V lost 5 bases and J lost 2 bases. Germline V gives CDR1 MNHEY, CDR2 SMNVEV (reference sequence). The CDR3 nucleotides read TGTGCCAGCAGTCGTGGACAGGGAAAAACTGGGGCCAACGTCCTGACTTTC. Translating gives CASSRGQGKTGANVLTF.

This chain uses TRBV5-1 with TRBJ2-1; a possible D gene is TRBD2 (5 bases). Germline CDR1 is SGHRS and CDR2 is YFSETQ. The CDR3 contains 15 residues. The V end was cut by 1 base, the J end by 7 bases, with 15 bases between. CDR3 in amino acids: CASSLPSPNLNEQFF. The CDR3 DNA sequence: TGCGCCAGCAGCTTGCCTAGCCCGAACCTTAATGAGCAGTTCTTC.

The chain employs TRBV7-2 and TRBJ2-1, with D maybe TRBD1 (5 bases). Trimming shortened V by 7 bases and J by 7 bases, and 29 bases separated the two germline ends. The germline gives CDR1 SGHTA, CDR2 FQGNSA. The CDR3 is 18 amino acids. This CDR3 reads CASKLTVPLPLYKNEQFF. CDR3 nucleotides: TGTGCCAGCAAGTTGACAGTGCCCCTTCCCCTTTATAAGAATGAGCAGTTCTTC.

The V call is TRBV28, the J call TRBJ2-7; the D is unclear. Per the germline V gene, CDR1 is MDHEN and CDR2 is SYDVKM. V lost 2 bases to trimming and J lost 9 bases, with 20 bases between them. The CDR3 runs to 15 residues. CDR3 nucleotides: TGTGCCAGCAGTTTAATTATCCAGGCCTCCGTTGGGCAGTACTTC. Encoded protein: CASSLIIQASVGQYF. Full variable domain (missing parts from reference TRBV28 and TRBJ2-7): DVKVTQSSRYLVKRTGEKVFLECVQDMDHENMFWYRQDPGLGLRLIYFSYDVKMKEKGDIPEGYSVSREKKERFSLILESASTNQTSMYLCASSLIIQASVGQYFGPGTRLTVT.

The chain couples TRBV5-1 to TRBJ1-6, with TRBD1 matching over 7 bases. The V gene's germline CDR1 is SGHRS and CDR2 YFSETQ. Trimming removed 4 bases from V and 14 bases from J; junction bases left unmatched: 15. The CDR3 consists of 15 residues. CDR3 amino acids: CASSLSTGNLATLHF. The DNA of the CDR3 is TGCGCCAGCAGCCTCTCGACAGGGAATCTAGCCACCCTCCACTTT.

This clone has only a few counts. The chain carries TRBV30 and TRBJ1-1; D is possibly TRBD1 (5 bases). With 0 bases removed from V and 6 bases from J, the gap between germline ends came to 17 bases. Germline CDR1 is GTSNPN and CDR2 is SVGIG (reference sequence). This CDR3 contains 15 residues. Written as DNA, the CDR3 is TGTGCCTGGAGTGTAAGCAGCGCGGGGGTTCCTGAAGCTTTCTTT. Its protein is CAWSVSSAGVPEAFF.

This clone was detected once. The chain uses TRBV2 and TRBJ2-7, with 7 bases fitting TRBD1. Trimming at V came to 6 bases and at J to 7 bases, leaving 12 bases not matched to a gene. The CDR3 runs to 14 residues. Germline CDR1 SNHLY, CDR2 FYNNEI. CDR3 sequence: CASRTGTATGEQYF. The CDR3 nucleotides read TGTGCCAGCAGAACGGGGACAGCTACGGGGGAGCAGTACTTC.

The CDR3: CASSLAGGSTNEKLFF. The CDR3 region has the DNA TGTGCCAGCAGTTTGGCAGGGGGATCAACTAATGAAAAACTGTTTTTT. The chain combines TRBV6-5 with TRBJ1-4, with TRBD1 matching over 7 bases. The CDR3 runs to 16 residues. The V and J ends lost 4 bases and 0 bases, in that order; junction bases with no gene match: 5. Germline V lookup: CDR1 MNHEY, CDR2 SVGAGI.

Comment on this clone: Other DNA sequences from this sample encode an identical CDR3 as well. The chain has TRBV2 and TRBJ2-7; D is undetermined. V lost 3 bases and J lost 0, with 0 bases in between. There are 11 residues in the CDR3. CDR1 SNHLY and CDR2 FYNNEI come from the germline V gene. The DNA for the CDR3 is TGTGCCAGCAGTGACTCCTACGAGCAGTACTTC. Translation: CASSDSYEQYF.

The chain carries TRBV6-5 and TRBJ2-7, with a possible D match to TRBD2 (6 bases). This CDR3 is 15 amino acids long. Trimming pared 4 bases from V and 0 bases from J, leaving 13 bases between. Per the germline V gene, CDR1 is MNHEY and CDR2 is SVGAGI. CDR3 coding DNA: TGTGCCAGCAGTTCCCCGGGTAGCGGCTCCTACGAGCAGTACTTC. As protein: CASSSPGSGSYEQYF.

The V call is TRBV7-2, the J call TRBJ2-1, with 9 positions matching TRBD1. V lost 4 bases, J lost 6 bases, and 7 bases stayed unmatched. The CDR3 contains 15 residues. Germline V gene data show CDR1 as SGHTA and CDR2 as FQGNSA. Here the CDR3 DNA reads TGTGCCAGCAGCTCGTGGGGACAGGGAGGCAATGAGCAGTTCTTC. The encoded protein is CASSSWGQGGNEQFF.

J is TRBJ2-1 and V is TRBV5-1; 8 bases are a match to TRBD2. Looked up from germline, CDR1 is SGHRS and CDR2 is YFSETQ. The CDR3 has 16 residues. The V gene end was trimmed by 4 bases and the J gene end by 9 bases; junction bases not matched to a gene: 15. CDR3 residues: CASSGGLAKISGEQFF. Here the CDR3 DNA reads TGCGCCAGCAGCGGAGGACTAGCCAAAATAAGTGGTGAGCAGTTCTTC.

The V gene is TRBV11-2, the J gene TRBJ2-5; D assignment may be TRBD1 or TRBD2 (7 bases each). Trimming cost V 1 base and J 5 bases, with 11 bases left between them. This CDR3 spans 14 amino acids. The germline V gene has CDR1 SGHAT and CDR2 FQNNGV. CDR3 DNA sequence: TGTGCCAGCAGCTTAGGCAGGGGGGGGGAGACCCAGTACTTC. The encoded protein is CASSLGRGGETQYF.

Remarks on this clone: Other DNA sequences in this specimen translate into the identical CDR3. This chain uses TRBV4-1 with TRBJ1-5; the match to TRBD1 covers 11 bases. The V gene's germline CDR1 is MGHRA and CDR2 YSYEKL. After removal of 1 base from V and 4 bases from J, the junction contained 3 bases not matched to a gene. The length of the CDR3 is 16 residues. The CDR3 loop is CASSQGGTGGNQPQHF. The DNA for the CDR3 is TGCGCCAGCAGCCAAGGAGGGACAGGGGGAAATCAGCCCCAGCATTTT.

The chain employs TRBV6-1 and TRBJ2-7, with D perhaps being TRBD1 or TRBD2 (5 bases each). The CDR3 spans 14 residues. The germline V gene encodes CDR1 MNHNS and CDR2 SASEGT. Deletions cut 5 bases from V and 2 bases from J, with 13 bases between. CDR3 sequence reads: CASSRDVRAYEQYF. CDR3 DNA sequence: TGTGCCAGCAGTCGGGACGTACGCGCCTACGAGCAGTACTTC.

This clone was seen a single time. The rearrangement uses TRBV18 and TRBJ2-3; D not resolved. The ends were cut back, 7 bases at V and 6 bases at J, with 11 bases in the middle. This CDR3 has 12 amino acids. CDR1 and CDR2 from the germline V gene are KGHSH and LQKENI. For the CDR3, the DNA is TGTGCCAGCTTCACGCTGGGGGATACGCAGTATTTT. Translating gives CASFTLGDTQYF.

The chain joins TRBV27 to TRBJ1-4; D is undetermined. CDR1 is MNHEY and CDR2 is SMNVEV in the germline V gene (reference sequence). V was clipped by 2 bases and J by 6 bases, with 13 bases between them. The CDR3 contains 15 residues. CDR3 protein: CASSLIEGGYEKLFF. The DNA of the CDR3 is TGTGCCAGCAGTTTAATCGAGGGAGGGTATGAAAAACTGTTTTTT. Drawing the rest from reference TRBV27 and TRBJ1-4, the complete variable domain is EAQVTQNPRYLITVTGKKLTVTCSQNMNHEYMSWYRQDPGLGLRQIYYSMNVEVTDKGDVPEGYKVSRKEKRNFPLILESPSPNQTSLYFCASSLIEGGYEKLFFGSGTQLSVL.

The rearrangement joins TRBV15 to TRBJ2-2, with D unresolved. Trimming pared 4 bases from V and 8 bases from J, leaving 14 bases between. Germline CDR1 is LNHNV and CDR2 is YYDKDF (reference sequence). The CDR3 is 14 residues long. The CDR3 DNA reads TGTGCCACCAGCACGCGAACTCTGGCGGGGGAGCTGTTTTTT. It encodes CATSTRTLAGELFF. Based on the CDR3 plus reference TRBV15 and TRBJ2-2, the full variable domain is DAMVIQNPRYQVTQFGKPVTLSCSQTLNHNVMYWYQQKSSQAPKLLFHYYDKDFNNEADTPDNFQSRRPNTSFCFLDIRSPGLGDTAMYLCATSTRTLAGELFFGEGSRLTVL.

The J gene is TRBJ2-2, the V gene TRBV9, with 7 nucleotides matching TRBD2. This CDR3 has 17 residues. The germline V gene has CDR1 SGDLS and CDR2 YYNGEE. The V gene end was trimmed by 3 bases and the J gene end by 5 bases; junction bases not matched to a gene: 13. In DNA form, the CDR3 reads TGTGCCAGCAGCGACCCCAAGAACGGGAGGTATACCGGGGAGCTGTTTTTT. Encoded protein: CASSDPKNGRYTGELFF. The full variable domain, completed using reference TRBV9 and TRBJ2-2, is DSGVTQTPKHLITATGQRVTLRCSPRSGDLSVYWYQQSLDQGLQFLIQYYNGEERAKGNILERFSAQQFPDLHSELNLSSLELGDSALYFCASSDPKNGRYTGELFFGEGSRLTVL.

In DNA form, the CDR3 reads TGTGCCAGCAGCCAATCCCCAAAAAGGGACGGAAGGGATTTTGCACCACATACGCAGTATTTT. This codes for CASSQSPKRDGRDFAPHTQYF. The gene calls are TRBV4-2 and TRBJ2-3, with D perhaps given as TRBD1 or TRBD2 (5 bases each). Germline CDR1 reads LGHNA; CDR2 reads YNFKEQ. This CDR3 has 21 amino acids. Between the trimmed V and J ends, which lost 2 bases and 7 bases, there was a span of 34 bases.

The rearrangement uses TRBV7-2 and TRBJ1-2; weak D call: TRBD1 (6 bases). V lost 5 bases to trimming and J lost 4 bases, with 20 bases between them. This CDR3 has 16 amino acids. Germline V gives CDR1 SGHTA, CDR2 FQGNSA. CDR3 sequence reads: CASSLQMWGLPYGYTF. The CDR3, as DNA: TGTGCCAGCAGCCTCCAGATGTGGGGGCTCCCCTATGGCTACACCTTC.

The rearrangement joins TRBV28 to TRBJ2-5; maybe TRBD1 (5 bases). Trimming removed 4 bases at V and 7 bases at J, with 10 bases between. The CDR3 extends over 12 amino acids. Germline loops: CDR1 MDHEN, CDR2 SYDVKM. The CDR3 is CASSSGFGTQYF. In DNA form, the CDR3 reads TGTGCCAGCAGTTCAGGGTTTGGGACCCAGTACTTC.

The CDR3: CASSSWTEQSEQFF. The CDR3 DNA sequence: TGTGCCAGCAGCTCGTGGACAGAGCAGAGTGAGCAGTTCTTC. The chain uses TRBV6-5 and TRBJ2-1, with D possibly matching TRBD1 (6 bases). This CDR3 is 14 amino acids long. Germline CDR1 and CDR2: MNHEY and SVGAGI. V was cut by 6 bases and J by 9 bases, with 18 bases left in between.

The J gene is TRBJ2-3, the V gene TRBV5-6; TRBD1 aligns across 9 bases. The J segment lost 3 bases and the V segment lost 0 bases, leaving 8 bases of the junction unmatched. The germline gives CDR1 SGHDT, CDR2 YYEEEE. The CDR3 runs 17 residues. CDR3 in amino acids: CASSLGVAGTGTDTQYF. The CDR3 DNA is TGTGCCAGCAGCTTGGGGGTCGCCGGGACAGGGACAGATACGCAGTATTTT. Looking up the rest from reference TRBV5-6 and TRBJ2-3 gives the full variable domain: DAGVTQSPTHLIKTRGQQVTLRCSPKSGHDTVSWYQQALGQGPQFIFQYYEEEERQRGNFPDRFSGHQFPNYSSELNVNALLLGDSALYLCASSLGVAGTGTDTQYFGPGTRLTVL.

The chain is built from TRBV7-8 and TRBJ2-2, with unresolved D. This CDR3 is built from 14 residues. The germline gives CDR1 SGHVS, CDR2 FQNEAQ. V was cut by 5 bases and J by 1 base, with 8 bases left in between. The CDR3 spells CASSTTRNTGELFF. CDR3 sequence (DNA): TGTGCCAGCAGCACGACCCGGAACACCGGGGAGCTGTTTTTT. Using reference TRBV7-8 and TRBJ2-2 for the parts outside the CDR3, the full variable domain is GAGVSQSPRYKVAKRGQDVALRCDPISGHVSLFWYQQALGQGPEFLTYFQNEAQLDKSGLPSDRFFAERPEGSVSTLKIQRTQQEDSAVYLCASSTTRNTGELFFGEGSRLTVL.